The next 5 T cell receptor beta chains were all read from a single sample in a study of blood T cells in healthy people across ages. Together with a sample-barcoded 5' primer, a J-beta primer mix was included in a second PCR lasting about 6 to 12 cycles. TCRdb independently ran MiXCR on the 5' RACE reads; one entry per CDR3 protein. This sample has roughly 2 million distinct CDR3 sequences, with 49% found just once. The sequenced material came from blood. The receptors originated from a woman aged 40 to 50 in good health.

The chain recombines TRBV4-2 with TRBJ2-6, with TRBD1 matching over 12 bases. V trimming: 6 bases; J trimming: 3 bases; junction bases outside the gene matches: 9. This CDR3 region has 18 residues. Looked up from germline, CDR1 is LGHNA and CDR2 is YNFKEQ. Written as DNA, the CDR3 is TGTGCCAGCAGACTCGGGACAGGGGGCAATTTTGGGGCCAACGTCCTGACTTTC. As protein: CASRLGTGGNFGANVLTF.

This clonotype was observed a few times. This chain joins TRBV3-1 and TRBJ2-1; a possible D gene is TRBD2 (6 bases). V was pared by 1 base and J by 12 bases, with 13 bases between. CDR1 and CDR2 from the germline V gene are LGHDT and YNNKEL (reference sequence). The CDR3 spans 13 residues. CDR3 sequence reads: CASSQATSVRQFF. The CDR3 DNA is TGTGCCAGCAGCCAAGCGACTAGTGTTAGGCAGTTCTTC.

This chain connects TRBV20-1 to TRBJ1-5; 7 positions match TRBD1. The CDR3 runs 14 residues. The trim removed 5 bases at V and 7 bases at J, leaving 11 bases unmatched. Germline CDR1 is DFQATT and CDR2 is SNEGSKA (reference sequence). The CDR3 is CSAQTGLYGQPQHF. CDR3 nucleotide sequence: TGCAGTGCTCAGACAGGGCTGTATGGACAGCCCCAGCATTTT.

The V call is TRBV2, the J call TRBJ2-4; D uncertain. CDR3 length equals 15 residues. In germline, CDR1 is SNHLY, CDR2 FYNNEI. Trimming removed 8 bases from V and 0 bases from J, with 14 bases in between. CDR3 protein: CASGLGGVAKNIQYF. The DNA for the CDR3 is TGTGCCAGCGGGCTGGGCGGCGTAGCCAAAAACATTCAGTACTTC.

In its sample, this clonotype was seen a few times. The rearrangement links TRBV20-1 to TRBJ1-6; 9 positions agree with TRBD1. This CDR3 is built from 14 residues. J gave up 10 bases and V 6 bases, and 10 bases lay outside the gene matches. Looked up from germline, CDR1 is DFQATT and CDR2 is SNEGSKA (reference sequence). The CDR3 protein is CSAAQGTGNSPLHF. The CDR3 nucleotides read TGCAGTGCGGCCCAAGGGACAGGGAACTCACCCCTCCACTTT.